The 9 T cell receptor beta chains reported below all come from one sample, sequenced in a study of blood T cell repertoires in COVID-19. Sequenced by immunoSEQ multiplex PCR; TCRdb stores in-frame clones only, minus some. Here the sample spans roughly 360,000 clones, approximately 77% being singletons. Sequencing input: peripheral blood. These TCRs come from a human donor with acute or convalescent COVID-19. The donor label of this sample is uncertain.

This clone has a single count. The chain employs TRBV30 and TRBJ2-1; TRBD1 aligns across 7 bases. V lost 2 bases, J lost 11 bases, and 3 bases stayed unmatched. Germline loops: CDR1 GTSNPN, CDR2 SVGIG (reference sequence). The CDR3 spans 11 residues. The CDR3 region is CAWSSGGKQFF. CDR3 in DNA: TGTGCCTGGAGTTCAGGGGGTAAGCAGTTCTTC.

The CDR3 DNA sequence: TGCGCCAGCAGCATACAGGGGTCGGACGAGCAGTACTTC. As protein: CASSIQGSDEQYF. The rearrangement uses TRBV5-1 and TRBJ2-7, with TRBD1 matching over 7 bases. Germline trimming cut 4 bases from V and 5 bases from J; bases unmatched to any gene: 6. The CDR3 extends over 13 amino acids. Germline V gives CDR1 SGHRS, CDR2 YFSETQ.

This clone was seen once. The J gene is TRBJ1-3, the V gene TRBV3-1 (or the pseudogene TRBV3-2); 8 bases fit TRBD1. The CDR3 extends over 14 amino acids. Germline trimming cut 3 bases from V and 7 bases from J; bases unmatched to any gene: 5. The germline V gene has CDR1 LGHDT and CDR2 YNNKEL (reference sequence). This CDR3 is CASSQIGQGNTIYF. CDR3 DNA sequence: TGTGCCAGCAGCCAGATTGGACAGGGCAACACCATATATTTT.

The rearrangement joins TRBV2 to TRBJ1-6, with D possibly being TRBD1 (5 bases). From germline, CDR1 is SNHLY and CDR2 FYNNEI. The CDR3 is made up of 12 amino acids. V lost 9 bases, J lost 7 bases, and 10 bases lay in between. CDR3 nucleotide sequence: TGTGCCAGGGGACTGCTCAATTCACCCCTCCACTTT. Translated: CARGLLNSPLHF.

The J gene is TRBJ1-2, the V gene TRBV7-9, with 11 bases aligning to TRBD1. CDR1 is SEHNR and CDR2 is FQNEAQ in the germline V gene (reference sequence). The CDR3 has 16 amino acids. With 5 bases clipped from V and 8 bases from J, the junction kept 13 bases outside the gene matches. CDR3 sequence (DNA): TGTGCCAGCAGCCCATCCTGGACAGGGGGCAATCGAGGCTACACCTTC. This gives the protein CASSPSWTGGNRGYTF. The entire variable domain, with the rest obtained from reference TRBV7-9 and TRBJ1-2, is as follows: DTGVSQNPRHKITKRGQNVTFRCDPISEHNRLYWYRQTLGQGPEFLTYFQNEAQLEKSRLLSDRFSAERPKGSFSTLEIQRTEQGDSAMYLCASSPSWTGGNRGYTFGSGTRLTVV.

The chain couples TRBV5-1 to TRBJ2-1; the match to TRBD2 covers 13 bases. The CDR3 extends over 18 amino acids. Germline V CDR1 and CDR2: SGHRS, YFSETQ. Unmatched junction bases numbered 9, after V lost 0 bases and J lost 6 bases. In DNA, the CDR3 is TGCGCCAGCAGCTTGGCTCCTACTAGCGGGGGGGCCGTCAATGAGCAGTTCTTC. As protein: CASSLAPTSGGAVNEQFF.

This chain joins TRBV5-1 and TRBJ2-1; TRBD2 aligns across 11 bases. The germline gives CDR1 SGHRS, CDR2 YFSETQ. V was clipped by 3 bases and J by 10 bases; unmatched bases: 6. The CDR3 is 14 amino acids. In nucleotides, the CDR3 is TGCGCCAGCAGCTCCAGACTAGCGGGATCCGAGCAGTTCTTC. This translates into CASSSRLAGSEQFF.

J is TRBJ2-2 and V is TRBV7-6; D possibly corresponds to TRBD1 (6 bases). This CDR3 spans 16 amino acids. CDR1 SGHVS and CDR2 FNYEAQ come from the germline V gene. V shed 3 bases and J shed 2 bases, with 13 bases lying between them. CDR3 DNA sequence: TGTGCCAGCAGCTTCCCCGGGACACAAAACACCGGGGAGCTGTTTTTT. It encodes CASSFPGTQNTGELFF.

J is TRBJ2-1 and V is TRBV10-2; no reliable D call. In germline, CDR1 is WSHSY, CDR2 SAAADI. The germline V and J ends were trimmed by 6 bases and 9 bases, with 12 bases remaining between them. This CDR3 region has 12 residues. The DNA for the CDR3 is TGCGCCAGCAGGGGCCCTCGTCGTGAGCAGTTCTTC. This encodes CASRGPRREQFF.